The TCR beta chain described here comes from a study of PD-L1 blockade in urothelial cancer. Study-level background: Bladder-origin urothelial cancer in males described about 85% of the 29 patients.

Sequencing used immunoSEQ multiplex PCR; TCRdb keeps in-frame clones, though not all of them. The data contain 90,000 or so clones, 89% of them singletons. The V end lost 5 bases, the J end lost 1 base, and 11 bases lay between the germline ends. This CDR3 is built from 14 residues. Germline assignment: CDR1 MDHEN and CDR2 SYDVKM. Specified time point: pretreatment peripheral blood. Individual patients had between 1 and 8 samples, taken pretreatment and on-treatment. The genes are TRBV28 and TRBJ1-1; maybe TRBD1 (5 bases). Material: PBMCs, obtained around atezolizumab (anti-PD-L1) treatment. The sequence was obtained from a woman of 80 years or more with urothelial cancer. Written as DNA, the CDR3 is TGTGCCAGCAGTCCCCCAGGACAGAACACTGAAGCTTTCTTT. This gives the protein CASSPPGQNTEAFF.